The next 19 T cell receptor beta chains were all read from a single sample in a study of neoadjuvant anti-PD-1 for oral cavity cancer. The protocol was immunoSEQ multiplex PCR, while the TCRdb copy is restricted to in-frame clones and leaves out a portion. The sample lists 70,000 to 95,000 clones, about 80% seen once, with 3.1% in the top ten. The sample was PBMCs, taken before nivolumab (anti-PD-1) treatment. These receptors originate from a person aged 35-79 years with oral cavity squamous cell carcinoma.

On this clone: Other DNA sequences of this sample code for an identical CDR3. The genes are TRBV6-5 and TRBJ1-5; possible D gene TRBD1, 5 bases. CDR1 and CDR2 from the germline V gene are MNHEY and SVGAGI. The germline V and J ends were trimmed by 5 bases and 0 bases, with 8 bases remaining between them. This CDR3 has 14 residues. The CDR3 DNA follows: TGTGCCAGCAGTGGACAAAATAGCAATCAGCCCCAGCATTTT. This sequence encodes CASSGQNSNQPQHF.

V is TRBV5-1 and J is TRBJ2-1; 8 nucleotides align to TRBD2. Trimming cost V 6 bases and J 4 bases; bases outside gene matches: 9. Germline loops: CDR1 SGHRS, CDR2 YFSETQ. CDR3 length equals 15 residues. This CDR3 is CASTLSGSGYNEQFF. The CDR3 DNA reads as TGCGCCAGCACCCTGAGCGGGAGCGGGTACAATGAGCAGTTCTTC.

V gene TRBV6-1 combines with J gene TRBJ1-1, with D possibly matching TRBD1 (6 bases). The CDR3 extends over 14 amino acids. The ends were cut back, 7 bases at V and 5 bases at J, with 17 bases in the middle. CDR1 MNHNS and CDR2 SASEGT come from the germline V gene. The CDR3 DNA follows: TGTGCCAGCACTATGGAACAGGGATCGACTGAAGCTTTCTTT. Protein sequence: CASTMEQGSTEAFF.

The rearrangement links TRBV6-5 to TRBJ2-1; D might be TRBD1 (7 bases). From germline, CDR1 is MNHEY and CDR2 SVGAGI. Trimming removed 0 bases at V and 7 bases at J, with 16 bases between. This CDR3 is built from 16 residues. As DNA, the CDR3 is TGTGCCAGCAGTTACTCAGGAGGGGGCATGGGGAATGAGCAGTTCTTC. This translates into CASSYSGGGMGNEQFF.

CDR3 in DNA: TGTGCCAGCAGTGAGGGATACTCTCAGAGCAGGGGGGGAGGCTACACCTTC. It codes for CASSEGYSQSRGGGYTF. This rearrangement joins TRBV6-1 to TRBJ1-2; 7 nucleotides line up with TRBD1. This CDR3 comprises 17 residues. J gave up 8 bases and V 3 bases, and 18 bases lay outside the gene matches. Looked up from germline, CDR1 is MNHNS and CDR2 is SASEGT.

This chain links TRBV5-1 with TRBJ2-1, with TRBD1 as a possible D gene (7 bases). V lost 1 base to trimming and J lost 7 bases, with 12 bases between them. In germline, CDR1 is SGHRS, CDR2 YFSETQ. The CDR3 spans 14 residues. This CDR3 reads CASSLQGGRNEQFF. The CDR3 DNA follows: TGCGCCAGCAGCTTGCAGGGGGGTAGGAATGAGCAGTTCTTC.

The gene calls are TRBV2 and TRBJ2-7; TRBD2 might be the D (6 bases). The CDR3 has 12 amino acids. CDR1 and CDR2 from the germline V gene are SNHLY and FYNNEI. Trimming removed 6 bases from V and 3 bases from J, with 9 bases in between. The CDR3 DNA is TGTGCCAGCAGCCCGACTAGCTACGAGCAGTACTTC. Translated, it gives CASSPTSYEQYF. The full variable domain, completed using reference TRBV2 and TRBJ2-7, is EPEVTQTPSHQVTQMGQEVILRCVPISNHLYFYWYRQILGQKVEFLVSFYNNEISEKSEIFDDQFSVERPDGSNFTLKIRSTKLEDSAMYFCASSPTSYEQYFGPGTRLTVT.

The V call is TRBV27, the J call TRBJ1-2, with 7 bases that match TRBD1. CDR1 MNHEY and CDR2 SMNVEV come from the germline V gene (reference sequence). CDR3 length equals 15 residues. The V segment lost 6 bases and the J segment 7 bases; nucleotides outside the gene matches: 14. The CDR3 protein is CASSPIGRGSFGYTF. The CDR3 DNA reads TGTGCCAGCAGCCCCATCGGCAGGGGGAGTTTTGGCTACACCTTC.

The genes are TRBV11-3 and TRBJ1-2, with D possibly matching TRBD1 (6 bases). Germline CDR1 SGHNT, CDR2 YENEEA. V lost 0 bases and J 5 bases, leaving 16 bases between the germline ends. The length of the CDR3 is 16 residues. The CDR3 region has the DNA TGTGCCAGCAGCTTAGATCACCGGACAGCTATTTATGGCTACACCTTC. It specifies CASSLDHRTAIYGYTF.

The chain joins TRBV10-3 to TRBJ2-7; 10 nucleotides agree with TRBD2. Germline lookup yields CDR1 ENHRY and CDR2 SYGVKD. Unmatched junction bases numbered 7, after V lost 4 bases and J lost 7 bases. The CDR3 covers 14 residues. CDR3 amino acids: CAISAELAGREQYF. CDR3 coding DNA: TGTGCCATCAGTGCTGAACTAGCGGGAAGGGAGCAGTACTTC.

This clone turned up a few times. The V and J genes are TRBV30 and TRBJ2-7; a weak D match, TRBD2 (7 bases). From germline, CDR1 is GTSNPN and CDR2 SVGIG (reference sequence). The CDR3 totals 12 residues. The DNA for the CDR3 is TGTGTAGGGGGAGGGAATGTCTACGAGCAGTACTTC. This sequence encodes CVGGGNVYEQYF.

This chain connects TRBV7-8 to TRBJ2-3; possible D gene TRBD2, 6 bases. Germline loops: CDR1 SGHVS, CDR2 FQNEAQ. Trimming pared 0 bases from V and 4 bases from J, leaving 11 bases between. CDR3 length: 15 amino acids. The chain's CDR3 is CASSLASPGADTQYF. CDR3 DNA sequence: TGTGCCAGCAGCTTAGCGTCCCCGGGGGCAGATACGCAGTATTTT.

CDR3: CATKKGDSYEQYF. The CDR3 nucleotides are TGTGCCACCAAGAAAGGGGACTCCTACGAGCAGTACTTC. This sequence joins TRBV15 and TRBJ2-7; D is perhaps TRBD1 (5 bases). Germline V gene lookup returns CDR1 LNHNV and CDR2 YYDKDF (reference sequence). Trimming cost V 7 bases and J 0 bases, with 10 bases left between them. CDR3 length: 13 residues.

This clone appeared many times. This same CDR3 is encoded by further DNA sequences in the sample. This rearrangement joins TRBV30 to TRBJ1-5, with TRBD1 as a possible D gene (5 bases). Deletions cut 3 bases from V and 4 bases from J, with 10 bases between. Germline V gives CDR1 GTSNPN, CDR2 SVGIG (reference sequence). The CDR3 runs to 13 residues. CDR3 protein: CAWSGGRNQPQHF. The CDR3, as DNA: TGTGCCTGGAGCGGGGGGAGGAATCAGCCCCAGCATTTT.

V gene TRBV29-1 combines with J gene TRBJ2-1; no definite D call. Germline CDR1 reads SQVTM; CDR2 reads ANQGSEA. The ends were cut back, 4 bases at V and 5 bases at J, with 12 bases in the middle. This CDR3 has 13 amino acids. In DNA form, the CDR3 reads TGCAGCGTTGTGAATCCGATCAACAATGAGCAGTTCTTC. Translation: CSVVNPINNEQFF.

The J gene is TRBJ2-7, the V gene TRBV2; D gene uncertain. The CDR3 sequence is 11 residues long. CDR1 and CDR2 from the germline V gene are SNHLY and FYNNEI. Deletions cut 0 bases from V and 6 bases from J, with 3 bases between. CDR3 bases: TGTGCCAGCAGTGAAGCGGGCGAGCAGTACTTC. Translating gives CASSEAGEQYF.

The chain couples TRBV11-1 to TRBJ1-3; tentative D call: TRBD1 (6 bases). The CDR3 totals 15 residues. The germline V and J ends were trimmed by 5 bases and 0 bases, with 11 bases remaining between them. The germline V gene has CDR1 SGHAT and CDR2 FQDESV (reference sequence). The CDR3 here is CASSRTGFSGNTIYF. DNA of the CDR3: TGTGCCAGCAGCCGTACAGGGTTCTCTGGAAACACCATATATTTT.

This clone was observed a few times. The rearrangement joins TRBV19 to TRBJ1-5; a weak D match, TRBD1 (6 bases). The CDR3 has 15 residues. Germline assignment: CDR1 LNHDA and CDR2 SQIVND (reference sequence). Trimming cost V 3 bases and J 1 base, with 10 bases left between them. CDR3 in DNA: TGTGCCAGTAGTATTGGACAGCTCAGCAATCAGCCCCAGCATTTT. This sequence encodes CASSIGQLSNQPQHF.

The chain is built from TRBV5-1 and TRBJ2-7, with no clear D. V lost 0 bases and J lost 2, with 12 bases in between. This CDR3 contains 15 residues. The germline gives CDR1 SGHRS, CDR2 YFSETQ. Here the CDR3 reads CASSLGHTGAYEQYF. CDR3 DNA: TGCGCCAGCAGCTTGGGCCACACCGGAGCCTACGAGCAGTACTTC.